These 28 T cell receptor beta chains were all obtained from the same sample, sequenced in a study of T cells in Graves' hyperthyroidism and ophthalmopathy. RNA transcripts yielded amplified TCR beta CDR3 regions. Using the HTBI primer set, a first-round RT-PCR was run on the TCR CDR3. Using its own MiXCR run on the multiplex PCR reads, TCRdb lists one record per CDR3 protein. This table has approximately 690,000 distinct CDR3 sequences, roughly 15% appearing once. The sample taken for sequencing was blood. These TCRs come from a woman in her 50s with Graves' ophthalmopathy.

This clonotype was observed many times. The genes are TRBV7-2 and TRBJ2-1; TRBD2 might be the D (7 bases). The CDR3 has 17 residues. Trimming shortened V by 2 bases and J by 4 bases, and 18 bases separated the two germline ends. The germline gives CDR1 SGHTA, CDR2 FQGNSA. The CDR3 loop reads CASSLKMGGGTYNEQFF. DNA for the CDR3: TGTGCCAGCAGCTTAAAGATGGGGGGAGGGACATACAATGAGCAGTTCTTC.

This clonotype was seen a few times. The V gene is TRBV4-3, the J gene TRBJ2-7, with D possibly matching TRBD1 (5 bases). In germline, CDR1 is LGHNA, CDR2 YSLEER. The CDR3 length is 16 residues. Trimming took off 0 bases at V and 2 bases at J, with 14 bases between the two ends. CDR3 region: CASSQDLGGRAYEQYF. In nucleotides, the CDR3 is TGCGCCAGCAGCCAAGATCTCGGTGGCAGGGCCTACGAGCAGTACTTC.

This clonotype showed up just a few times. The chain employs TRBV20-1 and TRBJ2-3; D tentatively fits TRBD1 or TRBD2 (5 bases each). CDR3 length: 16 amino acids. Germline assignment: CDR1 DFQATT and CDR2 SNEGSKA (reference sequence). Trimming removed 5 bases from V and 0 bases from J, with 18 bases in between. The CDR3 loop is CSASGPPTRSTDTQYF. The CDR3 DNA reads TGCAGTGCTTCGGGACCCCCCACGCGGAGCACAGATACGCAGTATTTT.

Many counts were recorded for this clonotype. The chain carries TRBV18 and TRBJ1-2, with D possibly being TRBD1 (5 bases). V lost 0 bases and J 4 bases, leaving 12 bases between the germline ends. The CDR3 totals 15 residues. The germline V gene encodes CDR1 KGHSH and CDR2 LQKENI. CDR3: CASSPPGDAGYGYTF. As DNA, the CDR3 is TGTGCCAGCTCACCACCGGGGGACGCAGGCTATGGCTACACCTTC.

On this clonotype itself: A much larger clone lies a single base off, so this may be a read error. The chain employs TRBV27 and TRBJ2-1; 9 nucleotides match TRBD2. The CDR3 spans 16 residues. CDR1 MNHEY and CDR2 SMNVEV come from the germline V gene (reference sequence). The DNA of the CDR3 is TGTGCCGGCAGTATCAAGGGACTAGCTGCATACAATGAGCAGTTCTTC. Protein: CAGSIKGLAAYNEQFF.

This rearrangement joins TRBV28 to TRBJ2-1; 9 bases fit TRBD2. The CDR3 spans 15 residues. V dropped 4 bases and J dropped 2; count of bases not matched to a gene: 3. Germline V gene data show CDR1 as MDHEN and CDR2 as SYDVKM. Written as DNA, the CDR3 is TGTGCCAGCAGTTCTAGCGGGAACACCTACAATGAGCAGTTCTTC. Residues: CASSSSGNTYNEQFF. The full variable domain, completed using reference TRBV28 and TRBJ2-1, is DVKVTQSSRYLVKRTGEKVFLECVQDMDHENMFWYRQDPGLGLRLIYFSYDVKMKEKGDIPEGYSVSREKKERFSLILESASTNQTSMYLCASSSSGNTYNEQFFGPGTRLTVL.

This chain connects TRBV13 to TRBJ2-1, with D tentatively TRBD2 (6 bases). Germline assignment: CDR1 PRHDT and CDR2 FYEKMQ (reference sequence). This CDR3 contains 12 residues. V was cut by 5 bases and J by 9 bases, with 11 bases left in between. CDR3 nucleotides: TGTGCCAGCAGCGTGGGACTCGGTGAGCAGTTCTTC. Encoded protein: CASSVGLGEQFF.

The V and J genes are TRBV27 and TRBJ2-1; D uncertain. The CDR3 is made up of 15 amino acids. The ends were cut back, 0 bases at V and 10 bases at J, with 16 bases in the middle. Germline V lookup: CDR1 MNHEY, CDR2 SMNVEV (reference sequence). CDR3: CASSLSLLAKGEQFF. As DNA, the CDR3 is TGTGCCAGCAGTTTATCCCTACTGGCGAAGGGAGAGCAGTTCTTC.

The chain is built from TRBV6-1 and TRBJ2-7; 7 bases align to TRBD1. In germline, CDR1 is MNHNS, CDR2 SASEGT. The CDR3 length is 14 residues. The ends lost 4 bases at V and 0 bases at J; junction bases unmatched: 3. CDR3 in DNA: TGTGCCAGCAGTGTACAGGGGCCCTCCTACGAGCAGTACTTC. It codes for CASSVQGPSYEQYF.

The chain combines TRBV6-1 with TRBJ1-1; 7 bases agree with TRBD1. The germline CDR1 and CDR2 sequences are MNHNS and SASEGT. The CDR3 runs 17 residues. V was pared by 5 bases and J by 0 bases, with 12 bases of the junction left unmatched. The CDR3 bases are TGTGCCAGCAGTTCCGACAGGGAGGGAACATTGAACACTGAAGCTTTCTTT. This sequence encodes CASSSDREGTLNTEAFF.

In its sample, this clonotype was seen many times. The CDR3 spells CASSLETGIQAFF. As DNA, the CDR3 is TGTGCCAGCAGCTTAGAGACAGGGATACAGGCTTTCTTT. The chain links TRBV11-2 to TRBJ1-1, with 7 bases that match TRBD1. The CDR3 has 13 residues. CDR1 and CDR2 from the germline V gene are SGHAT and FQNNGV. V lost 0 bases to trimming and J lost 11 bases; unmatched junction nucleotides: 6.

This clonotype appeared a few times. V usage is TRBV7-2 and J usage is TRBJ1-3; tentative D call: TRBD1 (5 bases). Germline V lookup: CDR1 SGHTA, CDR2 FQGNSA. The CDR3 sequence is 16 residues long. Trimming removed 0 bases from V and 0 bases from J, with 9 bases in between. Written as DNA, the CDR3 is TGTGCCAGCAGCTTAGCTGGGGGGTTCTCTGGAAACACCATATATTTT. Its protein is CASSLAGGFSGNTIYF.

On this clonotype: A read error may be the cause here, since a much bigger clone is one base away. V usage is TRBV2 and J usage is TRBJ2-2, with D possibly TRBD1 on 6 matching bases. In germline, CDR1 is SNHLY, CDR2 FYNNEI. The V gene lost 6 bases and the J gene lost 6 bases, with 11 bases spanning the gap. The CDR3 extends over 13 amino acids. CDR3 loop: CASRGAGPGELFF. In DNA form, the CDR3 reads TGTGCCAGCAGGGGGGCAGGGCCCGGGGAGCTGTTTTTT.

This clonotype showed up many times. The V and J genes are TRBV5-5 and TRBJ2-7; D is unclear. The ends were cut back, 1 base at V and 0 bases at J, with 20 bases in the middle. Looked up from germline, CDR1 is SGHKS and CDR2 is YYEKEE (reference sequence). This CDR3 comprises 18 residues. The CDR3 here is CASSLILFRAKSSYEQYF. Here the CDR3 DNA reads TGTGCCAGCAGCTTGATTCTTTTCCGGGCTAAAAGCTCCTACGAGCAGTACTTC.

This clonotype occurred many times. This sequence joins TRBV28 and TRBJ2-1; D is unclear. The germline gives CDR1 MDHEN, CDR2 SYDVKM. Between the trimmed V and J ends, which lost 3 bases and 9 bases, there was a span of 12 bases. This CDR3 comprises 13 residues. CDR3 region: CASSFPTQAEQFF. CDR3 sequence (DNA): TGTGCCAGCAGTTTCCCCACGCAAGCTGAGCAGTTCTTC.

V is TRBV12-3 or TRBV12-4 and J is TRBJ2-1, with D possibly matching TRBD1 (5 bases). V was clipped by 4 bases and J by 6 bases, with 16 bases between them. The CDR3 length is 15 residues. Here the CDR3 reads CASSSLGPRANEQFF. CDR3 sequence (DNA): TGTGCCAGCAGTTCTTTGGGTCCCAGGGCCAATGAGCAGTTCTTC.

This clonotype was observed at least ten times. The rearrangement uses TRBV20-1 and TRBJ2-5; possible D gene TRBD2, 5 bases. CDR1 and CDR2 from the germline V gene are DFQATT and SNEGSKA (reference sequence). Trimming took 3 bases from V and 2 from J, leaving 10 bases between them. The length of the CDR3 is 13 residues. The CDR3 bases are TGCAGTGCTAGTCGGAGGTGGCAAGAGACCCAGTACTTC. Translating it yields CSASRRWQETQYF.

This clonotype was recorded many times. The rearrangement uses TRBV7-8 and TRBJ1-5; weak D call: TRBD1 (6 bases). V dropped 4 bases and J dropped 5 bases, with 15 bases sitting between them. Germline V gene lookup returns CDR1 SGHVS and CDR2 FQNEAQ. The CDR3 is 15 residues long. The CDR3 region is CASSWTQGRDQPQHF. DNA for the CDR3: TGTGCCAGCAGCTGGACGCAGGGGAGGGATCAGCCCCAGCATTTT.

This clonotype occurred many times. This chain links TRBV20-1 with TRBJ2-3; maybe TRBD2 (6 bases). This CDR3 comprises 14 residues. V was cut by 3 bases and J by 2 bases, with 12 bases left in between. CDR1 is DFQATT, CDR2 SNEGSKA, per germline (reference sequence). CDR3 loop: CSASTASDTDTQYF. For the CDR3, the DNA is TGCAGTGCTAGTACGGCTAGCGACACAGATACGCAGTATTTT.

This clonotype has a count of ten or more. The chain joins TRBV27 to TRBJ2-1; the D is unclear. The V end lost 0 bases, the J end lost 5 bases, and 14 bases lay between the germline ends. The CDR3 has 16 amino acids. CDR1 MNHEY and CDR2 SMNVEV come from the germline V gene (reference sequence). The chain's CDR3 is CASSLSWRLNNNEQFF. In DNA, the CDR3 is TGTGCCAGCAGTTTATCTTGGCGGTTAAATAACAATGAGCAGTTCTTC.

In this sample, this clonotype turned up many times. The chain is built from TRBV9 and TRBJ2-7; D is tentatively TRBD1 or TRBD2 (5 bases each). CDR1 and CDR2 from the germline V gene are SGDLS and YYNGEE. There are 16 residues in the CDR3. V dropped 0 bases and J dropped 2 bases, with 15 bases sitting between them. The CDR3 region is CASSVAGEGPPYEQYF. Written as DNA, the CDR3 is TGTGCCAGCAGCGTAGCGGGTGAGGGGCCCCCCTACGAGCAGTACTTC.

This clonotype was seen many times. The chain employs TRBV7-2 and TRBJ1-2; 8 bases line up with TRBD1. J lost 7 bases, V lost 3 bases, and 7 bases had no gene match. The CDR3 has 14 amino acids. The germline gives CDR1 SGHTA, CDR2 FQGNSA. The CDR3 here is CASSFTRDRSGYTF. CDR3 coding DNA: TGTGCCAGCAGCTTCACAAGGGACAGGTCTGGCTACACCTTC.

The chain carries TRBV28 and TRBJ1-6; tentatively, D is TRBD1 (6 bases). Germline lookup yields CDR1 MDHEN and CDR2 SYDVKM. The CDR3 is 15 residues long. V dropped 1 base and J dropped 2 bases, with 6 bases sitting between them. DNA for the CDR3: TGTGCCAGCAGTTTATCAGGGGCCTATAATTCACCCCTCCACTTT. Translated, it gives CASSLSGAYNSPLHF.

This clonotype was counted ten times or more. CDR3 nucleotide sequence: TGTGCCAGCAGCAATGGACGTACGAACACTGAAGCTTTCTTT. Its protein is CASSNGRTNTEAFF. This rearrangement joins TRBV7-2 to TRBJ1-1; no definite D call. Deletions cut 5 bases from V and 1 base from J, with 11 bases between. The CDR3 totals 14 residues. CDR1 is SGHTA and CDR2 is FQGNSA in the germline V gene.

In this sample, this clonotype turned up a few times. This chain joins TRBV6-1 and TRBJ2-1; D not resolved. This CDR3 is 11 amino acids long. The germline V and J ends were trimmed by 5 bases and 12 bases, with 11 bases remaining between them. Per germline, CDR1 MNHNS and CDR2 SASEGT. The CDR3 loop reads CASSNSYAQFF. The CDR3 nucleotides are TGTGCCAGCAGTAACAGCTATGCGCAGTTCTTC.

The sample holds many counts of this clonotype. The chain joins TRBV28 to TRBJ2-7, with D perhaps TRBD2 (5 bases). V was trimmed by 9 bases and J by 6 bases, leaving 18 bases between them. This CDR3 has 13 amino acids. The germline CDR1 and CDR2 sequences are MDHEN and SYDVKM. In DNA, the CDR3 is TGTGCCAGTACAGAAGCAAAACGGGGCGAGCAGTACTTC. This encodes CASTEAKRGEQYF.

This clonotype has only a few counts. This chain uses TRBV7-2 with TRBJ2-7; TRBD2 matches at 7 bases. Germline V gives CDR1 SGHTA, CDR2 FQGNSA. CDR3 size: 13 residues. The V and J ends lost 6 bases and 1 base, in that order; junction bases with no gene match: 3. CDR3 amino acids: CASRGGGSYEQYF. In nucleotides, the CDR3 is TGTGCCAGCAGGGGGGGGGGGTCCTACGAGCAGTACTTC. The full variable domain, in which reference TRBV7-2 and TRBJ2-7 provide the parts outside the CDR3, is GAGVSQSPSNKVTEKGKDVELRCDPISGHTALYWYRQSLGQGLEFLIYFQGNSAPDKSGLPSDRFSAERTGGSVSTLTIQRTQQEDSAVYLCASRGGGSYEQYFGPGTRLTVT.

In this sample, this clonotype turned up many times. DNA of the CDR3: TGTGCCTGGGGACACCTCATCTCCTACAATGAGCAGTTCTTC. Translating gives CAWGHLISYNEQFF. The chain has TRBV30 and TRBJ2-1; tentative D call: TRBD1 (5 bases). Trimming stripped 5 bases from V and 0 bases from J, with 11 bases between. This CDR3 has 14 amino acids. Germline V gene data show CDR1 as GTSNPN and CDR2 as SVGIG (reference sequence).